A single sample gave rise to the 30 T cell receptor beta chains below, sequenced in a study of T-cell reconstitution after alpha-beta-depleted transplantation in children. For TCRbeta, the library was prepared with unique molecular identifiers. TCRdb ran MiXCR on the PCR reads and lists one entry per CDR3 protein. The sample includes approximately 490,000 distinct CDR3 sequences, roughly 10% of them seen just once. This material consisted of PBMCs, taken before TCRalphabeta/CD19-depleted stem cell transplant. The receptor source for this set is a child between 2 and 9 years old with inherited bone marrow failure, due to receive a stem cell transplant.

Concerning this clonotype: A much larger clonotype is one base distant, so this may be a read error. The CDR3 here is CATSPFDNDQFF. The CDR3 region has the DNA TGTGCCACCAGCCCCTTCGACAATGACCAGTTCTTC. The chain links TRBV24-1 to TRBJ2-1; D is unresolved. The length of the CDR3 is 12 residues. Germline V gene sequence: CDR1 KGHDR, CDR2 SFDVKD.

At least ten counts were recorded for this clonotype. The gene calls are TRBV7-2 and TRBJ2-3; TRBD2 matches 8 bases. The CDR3 is 16 amino acids. Per the germline V gene, CDR1 is SGHTA and CDR2 is FQGNSA. After removal of 1 base from V and 2 bases from J, the junction contained 5 bases not matched to a gene. The CDR3, as DNA: TGTGCCAGCAGCTTAGAAGGAGCGGGGGTCACAGATACGCAGTATTTT. Its protein product is CASSLEGAGVTDTQYF.

This clonotype was recorded a few times. The chain combines TRBV27 with TRBJ2-7; tentatively, D is TRBD1 (6 bases). Looked up from germline, CDR1 is MNHEY and CDR2 is SMNVEV (reference sequence). Trimming took off 3 bases at V and 4 bases at J, with 22 bases between the two ends. The CDR3 extends over 17 amino acids. This CDR3 is CASSFALTGPPGYEQYF. Here the CDR3 DNA reads TGTGCCAGCAGTTTCGCGCTGACAGGTCCCCCGGGGTACGAGCAGTACTTC.

The chain employs TRBV4-1 and TRBJ1-1; D is perhaps TRBD1 (6 bases). Deletions cut 0 bases from V and 2 bases from J, with 19 bases between. CDR1 and CDR2 from the germline V gene are MGHRA and YSYEKL. The CDR3 has 18 residues. The CDR3 is CASSQDRRAGVINTEAFF. CDR3 bases: TGCGCCAGCAGCCAAGATAGACGCGCAGGGGTCATTAACACTGAAGCTTTCTTT.

At least ten counts were recorded for this clonotype. The chain combines TRBV5-1 with TRBJ2-7; TRBD2 might be the D (5 bases). V was trimmed by 2 bases and J by 1 base, leaving 16 bases between them. The CDR3 is 16 amino acids. The germline CDR1 and CDR2 sequences are SGHRS and YFSETQ. CDR3: CASSFGTGVLSYEQYF. CDR3 bases: TGCGCCAGCAGCTTCGGAACCGGGGTTCTTTCCTACGAGCAGTACTTC. Full variable domain (remainder filled in from reference TRBV5-1 and TRBJ2-7): KAGVTQTPRYLIKTRGQQVTLSCSPISGHRSVSWYQQTPGQGLQFLFEYFSETQRNKGNFPGRFSGRQFSNSRSEMNVSTLELGDSALYLCASSFGTGVLSYEQYFGPGTRLTVT.

There are many counts of this clonotype. This chain links TRBV4-3 with TRBJ1-3; 7 nucleotides match TRBD1. V shed 1 base and J 3 bases; nucleotides not matched to a gene: 6. The CDR3 has 16 residues. Germline assignment: CDR1 LGHNA and CDR2 YSLEER. The chain's CDR3 is CASSQVSTGVGNTIYF. The DNA of the CDR3 is TGCGCCAGCAGCCAAGTGTCCACAGGGGTTGGAAACACCATATATTTT.

V usage is TRBV7-9 and J usage is TRBJ1-2; D gene unclear. Germline CDR1 is SEHNR and CDR2 is FQNEAQ (reference sequence). The CDR3 has 13 residues. V lost 5 bases, J lost 8 bases, and 15 bases lay in between. This CDR3 reads CASSPSENGGYTF. The CDR3 DNA is TGTGCCAGCAGCCCCTCGGAAAACGGGGGCTACACCTTC.

This clonotype was counted between two and nine times. The chain has TRBV7-2 and TRBJ2-7; no reliable D call. Trimming pared 5 bases from V and 7 bases from J, leaving 15 bases between. Germline V lookup: CDR1 SGHTA, CDR2 FQGNSA. The CDR3 has 13 residues. CDR3 DNA: TGTGCCAGCAGCCAAAGTAGTAATGGGGAGCAGTACTTC. Its translation is CASSQSSNGEQYF.

This clonotype turned up a few times. The CDR3 coding sequence is TGTGCCAGCAGCCCACGAACGGGACTAGCGGGAGTTCCCTACAATGAGCAGTTCTTC. This sequence encodes CASSPRTGLAGVPYNEQFF. The chain has TRBV9 and TRBJ2-1; 14 bases map to TRBD2. The CDR3 length is 19 residues. Germline V gene data show CDR1 as SGDLS and CDR2 as YYNGEE. V was pared by 4 bases and J by 2 bases, with 11 bases of the junction left unmatched.

The genes are TRBV5-5 and TRBJ2-1, with a tentative D call TRBD2 (5 bases). V gave up 4 bases and J gave up 4 bases, with 15 bases separating them. The length of the CDR3 is 15 residues. CDR1 is SGHKS, CDR2 YYEKEE, per germline (reference sequence). CDR3: CASSPEGGPYNEQFF. CDR3 nucleotides: TGTGCCAGCAGCCCCGAGGGTGGCCCATACAATGAGCAGTTCTTC.

This rearrangement joins TRBV19 to TRBJ2-1; D possibly corresponds to TRBD2 (7 bases). The V gene lost 6 bases and the J gene lost 4 bases, with 16 bases spanning the gap. Germline V CDR1 and CDR2: LNHDA, SQIVND (reference sequence). This CDR3 is 15 amino acids long. Here the CDR3 reads CASRERDNSYNEQFF. In nucleotides, the CDR3 is TGTGCCAGTAGAGAGCGGGACAACTCATACAATGAGCAGTTCTTC.

This clonotype was seen many times. The CDR3 sequence: CASSFVGQPQHF. The CDR3 nucleotides are TGTGCCAGCAGTTTCGTTGGTCAGCCCCAGCATTTT. The chain carries TRBV28 and TRBJ1-5; the D is unclear. V was trimmed by 3 bases and J by 6 bases, leaving 6 bases between them. Germline V gives CDR1 MDHEN, CDR2 SYDVKM. The CDR3 has 12 residues. The entire variable domain, with the rest obtained from reference TRBV28 and TRBJ1-5, is as follows: DVKVTQSSRYLVKRTGEKVFLECVQDMDHENMFWYRQDPGLGLRLIYFSYDVKMKEKGDIPEGYSVSREKKERFSLILESASTNQTSMYLCASSFVGQPQHFGDGTRLSIL.

The chain joins TRBV4-3 to TRBJ2-7, with a weak D call TRBD1 (8 bases). The CDR3 contains 16 residues. The V gene's germline CDR1 is LGHNA and CDR2 YSLEER. V lost 3 bases and J lost 3, with 18 bases in between. The CDR3 is CASSQEGTGGGYEQYF. CDR3 nucleotide sequence: TGCGCCAGCAGCCAGGAAGGCACAGGGGGGGGCTACGAGCAGTACTTC.

This clonotype was seen repeatedly, ten times or more. The chain has TRBV20-1 and TRBJ1-5; D might be TRBD1 (6 bases). This CDR3 spans 12 amino acids. Trimming took off 6 bases at V and 4 bases at J, with 10 bases between the two ends. From germline, CDR1 is DFQATT and CDR2 SNEGSKA (reference sequence). The CDR3, as DNA: TGCAGTGCGGTGGACAGTAATCAGCCCCAGCATTTT. Its protein product is CSAVDSNQPQHF.

This clonotype has just a few counts. V gene TRBV10-3 combines with J gene TRBJ2-1; the match to TRBD2 covers 8 bases. Germline CDR1 is ENHRY and CDR2 is SYGVKD. J gave up 0 bases and V 4 bases, and 2 bases lay outside the gene matches. The CDR3 sequence is 15 residues long. DNA of the CDR3: TGTGCCATCAGTGTCACTAGCGGCTCCTACAATGAGCAGTTCTTC. The encoded protein is CAISVTSGSYNEQFF.

In its sample, this clonotype was seen many times. The chain has TRBV6-2 or TRBV6-3 and TRBJ2-7; D call uncertain. V lost 5 bases and J 0 bases, leaving 14 bases between the germline ends. CDR1 and CDR2 from the germline V gene are MNHEY and SVGEGT. The CDR3 is 15 amino acids. CDR3 sequence: CASSTDLRNSYEQYF. The CDR3 region has the DNA TGTGCCAGCAGTACGGACCTACGAAACTCCTACGAGCAGTACTTC.

This clonotype came up many times. CDR3 amino acids: CAISESDGTGGYEQYF. CDR3 in DNA: TGTGCCATCAGTGAGTCGGACGGGACAGGGGGCTACGAGCAGTACTTC. The gene calls are TRBV10-3 and TRBJ2-7, with 11 positions matching TRBD1. CDR3 length: 16 amino acids. Per germline, CDR1 ENHRY and CDR2 SYGVKD. Unmatched junction bases numbered 4, after V lost 0 bases and J lost 3 bases.

This clonotype was detected only a few times. The V gene is TRBV19, the J gene TRBJ2-1; TRBD1 matches 8 bases. Germline CDR1 LNHDA, CDR2 SQIVND (reference sequence). J was trimmed by 0 bases and V by 5 bases; bases with no gene match: 6. This CDR3 is 16 amino acids long. CDR3 region: CASSQRTGNSYNEQFF. The CDR3 DNA reads as TGTGCCAGTAGTCAACGGACAGGGAACTCCTACAATGAGCAGTTCTTC. Full variable domain (missing parts from reference TRBV19 and TRBJ2-1): DGGITQSPKYLFRKEGQNVTLSCEQNLNHDAMYWYRQDPGQGLRLIYYSQIVNDFQKGDIAEGYSVSREKKESFPLTVTSAQKNPTAFYLCASSQRTGNSYNEQFFGPGTRLTVL.

Comments on this clonotype: A read error may be the cause here, since a much bigger clone is one base away. This sequence joins TRBV24-1 and TRBJ2-1; maybe TRBD2 (6 bases). Germline V gives CDR1 KGHDR, CDR2 SFDVKD. Trimming stripped 9 bases from V and 6 bases from J, with 17 bases between. This CDR3 spans 14 amino acids. The CDR3 DNA reads as TGTGCCACCGGTGTCTCCGGGAGCAGCAATGAGCAGTTCTTC. This codes for CATGVSGSSNEQFF.

On this clonotype: The junction differs from germline at one of its ends, possibly a read error. The chain employs TRBV11-3 and TRBJ1-2, with D unresolved. The CDR3 consists of 15 residues. Germline V gene data show CDR1 as SGHNT and CDR2 as YENEEA. For the CDR3, the DNA is TGTTCCAGCAGCTTCCCGATTCAACCGTTCTATGGCTACACCTTC. It encodes CSSSFPIQPFYGYTF.

In its sample, this clonotype was seen many times. The genes are TRBV7-8 and TRBJ1-2; tentatively, D is TRBD1 (5 bases). Trimming took 5 bases from V and 4 from J, leaving 17 bases between them. The CDR3 totals 15 residues. Germline CDR1 reads SGHVS; CDR2 reads FQNEAQ. This CDR3 reads CASSADSRGPYGYTF. DNA of the CDR3: TGTGCCAGCAGCGCCGACAGCCGGGGTCCCTATGGCTACACCTTC.

This clonotype has at least ten counts. The V call is TRBV4-3, the J call TRBJ2-1, with a possible D match to TRBD2 (6 bases). Germline V gene sequence: CDR1 LGHNA, CDR2 YSLEER. Between the trimmed V and J ends, which lost 0 bases and 1 base, there was a span of 13 bases. This CDR3 region has 17 residues. The CDR3 here is CASSQEPGTSSYNEQFF. The CDR3 DNA is TGCGCCAGCAGCCAAGAACCCGGGACTTCTTCCTACAATGAGCAGTTCTTC.

The V gene is TRBV20-1, the J gene TRBJ2-7; 7 bases map to TRBD2. Germline loops: CDR1 DFQATT, CDR2 SNEGSKA (reference sequence). J gave up 0 bases and V 2 bases, and 7 bases lay outside the gene matches. This CDR3 comprises 15 residues. CDR3 DNA: TGCAGTGCTAGACCCCGGGACTACTCCTCCTACGAGCAGTACTTC. As protein: CSARPRDYSSYEQYF.

This clonotype has ten or more counts. V gene TRBV5-1 combines with J gene TRBJ2-3, with 7 bases that match TRBD2. The ends lost 0 bases at V and 2 bases at J; junction bases unmatched: 6. The CDR3 is made up of 16 amino acids. Germline V lookup: CDR1 SGHRS, CDR2 YFSETQ. CDR3 nucleotides: TGCGCCAGCAGCTTGGGGGCTAGCGGCCTCACAGATACGCAGTATTTT. Amino acid sequence: CASSLGASGLTDTQYF. The variable domain in full, completed from reference TRBV5-1 and TRBJ2-3, reads KAGVTQTPRYLIKTRGQQVTLSCSPISGHRSVSWYQQTPGQGLQFLFEYFSETQRNKGNFPGRFSGRQFSNSRSEMNVSTLELGDSALYLCASSLGASGLTDTQYFGPGTRLTVL.

This clonotype has a count of ten or more. The chain uses TRBV10-3 and TRBJ2-2, with D possibly matching TRBD2 (6 bases). The CDR3 is made up of 13 amino acids. CDR1 ENHRY and CDR2 SYGVKD come from the germline V gene. The V gene lost 4 bases and the J gene lost 7 bases, with 10 bases spanning the gap. The CDR3: CAISAGVGGELFF. CDR3 DNA: TGTGCCATCAGTGCGGGAGTTGGCGGGGAGCTGTTTTTT.

Ten or more counts support this clonotype. The V call is TRBV10-1, the J call TRBJ1-4; no firm D call. The ends were cut back, 9 bases at V and 4 bases at J, with 24 bases in the middle. The CDR3 totals 17 residues. Germline V gene sequence: CDR1 WNHNN, CDR2 SYGVQD (reference sequence). The chain's CDR3 is CASPFDRESGINEKLFF. In DNA, the CDR3 is TGCGCCAGTCCTTTCGACCGGGAGAGCGGGATTAATGAAAAACTGTTTTTT.

This clonotype was picked up many times. The chain has TRBV5-6 and TRBJ1-1; no clear D gene. CDR3 length: 15 amino acids. The ends were cut back, 4 bases at V and 7 bases at J, with 20 bases in the middle. CDR1 is SGHDT, CDR2 YYEEEE, per germline. The CDR3 here is CASSRPGSYAREAFF. CDR3 DNA: TGTGCCAGCAGCCGTCCGGGGTCCTACGCCCGTGAAGCTTTCTTT. Full variable domain (remainder filled in from reference TRBV5-6 and TRBJ1-1): DAGVTQSPTHLIKTRGQQVTLRCSPKSGHDTVSWYQQALGQGPQFIFQYYEEEERQRGNFPDRFSGHQFPNYSSELNVNALLLGDSALYLCASSRPGSYAREAFFGQGTRLTVV.

This clonotype was counted between two and nine times. This chain joins TRBV20-1 and TRBJ2-1, with 11 positions matching TRBD2. The CDR3 covers 15 residues. CDR1 is DFQATT and CDR2 is SNEGSKA in the germline V gene (reference sequence). Trimming removed 5 bases from V and 6 bases from J; junction bases left unmatched: 9. The CDR3 loop is CSAGTGTSGSNEQFF. The CDR3 DNA reads as TGCAGTGCTGGCACCGGGACTAGCGGATCCAATGAGCAGTTCTTC.

This clonotype came up many times. The chain is built from TRBV6-1 and TRBJ2-1; 9 positions match TRBD2. The CDR3 runs 16 residues. V gave up 5 bases and J gave up 2 bases; unmatched junction bases: 7. Germline lookup yields CDR1 MNHNS and CDR2 SASEGT. The CDR3 coding sequence is TGTGCCAGCAGTAGCCCACTAGCGGGCACCTACAATGAGCAGTTCTTC. Its translation: CASSSPLAGTYNEQFF.

This clonotype has a handful of counts. This rearrangement joins TRBV23-1 to TRBJ2-7; D possibly corresponds to TRBD2 (5 bases). TRBV23-1 is annotated as an ORF whose role is uncertain. This CDR3 has 16 amino acids. Trimming pared 4 bases from V and 2 bases from J, leaving 18 bases between. The CDR3 DNA reads as TGCGCCAGCAGTCGAGGACTCTCGAAGATTCCCTACGAGCAGTACTTC. This codes for CASSRGLSKIPYEQYF.